What follows describes a single T cell receptor beta chain. The antigen remains unidentified. The study drew the donors from its approximately 110-subject validation cohort, separate from the approximately 690-subject first cohort. CDR3 size: 13 residues. V lost 8 bases to trimming and J lost 1 base, with 11 bases between them. Germline lookup yields CDR1 MNHNS and CDR2 SASEGT. This record belongs to a study of cytomegalovirus exposure and HLA in healthy donors. As for the study in general: According to later analysis, the same platform produced the roughly 130 validation and several hundred first-cohort repertoires.

Clones were read by immunoSEQ multiplex PCR, and TCRdb kept only the in-frame ones, dropping some. This sample has roughly 250,000 clones, with around nine tenths found just once. Study findings and constraints: The listing of 150 to 200 TCR beta chains classed them as cytomegalovirus-associated.

J is TRBJ1-1 and V is TRBV6-1; D is uncertain. Sequencing used PBMCs. This clonotype originated in a man between 18 and 35 years old in good health and CMV-seronegative. This CDR3 reads CASAARGNTEAFF. CDR3 bases: TGTGCCAGCGCCGCTCGAGGGAACACTGAAGCTTTCTTT.